The 25 T cell receptor beta chains below all came from one sample that was sequenced in a study of T cell responses to AZD1222 COVID-19 vaccine. TCRdb's table, derived via immunoSEQ multiplex PCR, lists solely in-frame clones and lacks some. This sample has some 140,000 clones, with roughly 93% found just once. The material sequenced was peripheral blood, taken 28 days after the second AZD1222 dose. The receptors derive from an adult who received the AZD1222 COVID-19 vaccine.

The chain links TRBV30 to TRBJ2-7, with a tentative D call TRBD2 (5 bases). Germline assignment: CDR1 GTSNPN and CDR2 SVGIG (reference sequence). V was cut by 1 base and J by 7 bases, with 14 bases left in between. This CDR3 contains 13 residues. This CDR3 is CAWSDGDWEEQYF. The CDR3 DNA sequence: TGTGCCTGGAGTGACGGGGATTGGGAGGAGCAGTACTTC.

This clone has just one count. The chain is built from TRBV5-8 and TRBJ2-7; 10 nucleotides line up with TRBD1. In germline, CDR1 is SGHTS, CDR2 YDEGEE. The V and J ends lost 4 bases and 7 bases, in that order; junction bases with no gene match: 8. The CDR3 loop spans 14 amino acids. In nucleotides, the CDR3 is TGTGCCAGCAGCCTCCTCGGACAGGGGGTAGAGCAGTACTTC. Its translation is CASSLLGQGVEQYF.

The V and J genes are TRBV5-6 and TRBJ1-2, with D maybe TRBD1 (6 bases). Trimming stripped 2 bases from V and 3 bases from J, with 17 bases between. This CDR3 contains 16 residues. CDR1 and CDR2 (germline): SGHDT, YYEEEE. CDR3 loop: CASSFSAGAFDYGYTF. CDR3 in DNA: TGTGCCAGCAGCTTCTCAGCAGGGGCCTTCGACTATGGCTACACCTTC.

The V gene is TRBV27, the J gene TRBJ1-5; D possibly corresponds to TRBD1 (5 bases). In germline, CDR1 is MNHEY, CDR2 SMNVEV (reference sequence). This CDR3 has 13 amino acids. Deletions cut 6 bases from V and 2 bases from J, with 8 bases between. The CDR3: CASSKGGNQPQHF. The CDR3 DNA is TGTGCCAGCAGCAAAGGGGGCAATCAGCCCCAGCATTTT.

The chain carries TRBV3-1 (or the pseudogene TRBV3-2) and TRBJ1-6; D uncertain. Looked up from germline, CDR1 is LGHDT and CDR2 is YNNKEL (reference sequence). The CDR3 is 14 residues long. V gave up 2 bases and J gave up 7 bases, with 9 bases separating them. The CDR3 loop reads CASSQYDRNSPLHF. CDR3 in DNA: TGTGCCAGCAGCCAATACGACCGGAATTCACCCCTCCACTTT.

Only a few counts were recorded for this clone. The rearrangement uses TRBV5-1 and TRBJ1-4, with 9 positions matching TRBD1. CDR1 and CDR2 (germline): SGHRS, YFSETQ. CDR3 length equals 14 residues. After removal of 4 bases from V and 4 bases from J, the junction contained 2 bases not matched to a gene. The CDR3 DNA is TGCGCCAGCAGCCCGGGACAGGGTAATGAAAAACTGTTTTTT. This codes for CASSPGQGNEKLFF.

The chain recombines TRBV7-3 with TRBJ1-1; D is possibly TRBD1 (6 bases). The CDR3 has 14 residues. Trimming shortened V by 2 bases and J by 5 bases, and 12 bases separated the two germline ends. Germline CDR1 and CDR2: SGHTA and FQGTGA. CDR3 residues: CASSLVGGVTEAFF. The DNA for the CDR3 is TGTGCCAGCAGCTTAGTAGGGGGGGTTACTGAAGCTTTCTTT.

The chain employs TRBV30 and TRBJ2-3, with a possible D match to TRBD2 (6 bases). The ends were cut back, 4 bases at V and 6 bases at J, with 11 bases in the middle. The CDR3 runs 12 residues. The germline CDR1 and CDR2 sequences are GTSNPN and SVGIG (reference sequence). Here the CDR3 reads CAWTIGGDTQYF. For the CDR3, the DNA is TGTGCCTGGACTATTGGGGGGGATACGCAGTATTTT.

The chain links TRBV30 to TRBJ1-4; 7 bases are a match to TRBD1. Germline-derived CDR1 and CDR2 are GTSNPN and SVGIG (reference sequence). V gave up 3 bases and J gave up 7 bases; unmatched junction bases: 14. The CDR3 covers 16 residues. The CDR3 DNA reads TGTGCCTGGAGCGCCGAATTTAGGGGGCACGGTGAAAAACTGTTTTTT. This gives the protein CAWSAEFRGHGEKLFF.

The chain recombines TRBV11-3 with TRBJ1-1; 8 bases are a match to TRBD1. CDR1 and CDR2 from the germline V gene are SGHNT and YENEEA. The CDR3 consists of 13 residues. The V segment lost 8 bases and the J segment 1 base; nucleotides outside the gene matches: 3. The CDR3 DNA is TGTGCCAGCTCGACAGGGGCGAACACTGAAGCTTTCTTT. This codes for CASSTGANTEAFF.

This rearrangement joins TRBV10-2 to TRBJ1-5; D call uncertain. Germline V CDR1 and CDR2: WSHSY, SAAADI. Trimming left V 2 bases short and J 0 bases short, with 5 bases between. The CDR3 consists of 14 residues. CDR3 nucleotides: TGCGCCAGCAGTGAGAGCAATAGCAATCAGCCCCAGCATTTT. This gives the protein CASSESNSNQPQHF.

The chain recombines TRBV29-1 with TRBJ2-3; no clear D gene. Looked up from germline, CDR1 is SQVTM and CDR2 is ANQGSEA. Trimming pared 6 bases from V and 2 bases from J, leaving 9 bases between. This CDR3 is built from 12 residues. CDR3 sequence (DNA): TGCAGCGTGTTGAGTTACACAGATACGCAGTATTTT. It is translated as CSVLSYTDTQYF.

The chain is built from TRBV5-1 and TRBJ1-1; TRBD1 matches 7 bases. V lost 4 bases, J lost 1 base, and 4 bases stayed unmatched. The V gene's germline CDR1 is SGHRS and CDR2 YFSETQ. This CDR3 is 14 amino acids long. In DNA form, the CDR3 reads TGCGCCAGCAGCACGGGACAGCAGAACACTGAAGCTTTCTTT. This sequence encodes CASSTGQQNTEAFF. Drawing the rest from reference TRBV5-1 and TRBJ1-1, the complete variable domain is KAGVTQTPRYLIKTRGQQVTLSCSPISGHRSVSWYQQTPGQGLQFLFEYFSETQRNKGNFPGRFSGRQFSNSRSEMNVSTLELGDSALYLCASSTGQQNTEAFFGQGTRLTVV.

The CDR3 DNA is TGTGCCAGCAGCTCGCGAGAGGGAACCTACGAGCAGTACTTC. Translated, it gives CASSSREGTYEQYF. V and J are TRBV11-3 and TRBJ2-7; D might be TRBD2 (5 bases). Trimming shortened V by 4 bases and J by 2 bases, and 12 bases separated the two germline ends. The CDR3 extends over 14 amino acids. The germline CDR1 and CDR2 sequences are SGHNT and YENEEA.

This chain connects TRBV7-3 to TRBJ2-3, with D tentatively TRBD2 (6 bases). Trimming stripped 2 bases from V and 4 bases from J, with 10 bases between. The CDR3 totals 14 residues. From germline, CDR1 is SGHTA and CDR2 FQGTGA. The CDR3 loop reads CASSLGLASDTQYF. The DNA for the CDR3 is TGTGCCAGCAGCTTAGGGCTAGCGTCAGATACGCAGTATTTT.

This clone was found once. This chain links TRBV6-2 or TRBV6-3 with TRBJ2-2; TRBD2 matches 15 bases. V was clipped by 0 bases and J by 2 bases; unmatched bases: 4. Germline CDR1 is MNHEY and CDR2 is SVGEGT. CDR3 length: 19 residues. The CDR3 coding sequence is TGTGCCAGCAGTTACTCGGGACTAGCGGGGGGCCGAAACACCGGGGAGCTGTTTTTT. Translation: CASSYSGLAGGRNTGELFF.

V gene TRBV30 combines with J gene TRBJ1-2; TRBD1 agrees at 9 bases. The CDR3 covers 15 residues. Per germline, CDR1 GTSNPN and CDR2 SVGIG (reference sequence). V shed 1 base and J 2 bases; nucleotides not matched to a gene: 5. The CDR3 region has the DNA TGTGCCTGGAGTGGTCCCGGGACAGGGAACTATGGCTACACCTTC. Protein sequence: CAWSGPGTGNYGYTF.

This clone showed up just once. The chain joins TRBV5-1 to TRBJ2-7; TRBD2 matches 7 bases. V shed 3 bases and J 1 base; nucleotides not matched to a gene: 4. Germline-derived CDR1 and CDR2 are SGHRS and YFSETQ. This CDR3 is built from 14 residues. The chain's CDR3 is CASSSGGRSYEQYF. The CDR3 nucleotides are TGCGCCAGCAGCTCGGGAGGACGGTCCTACGAGCAGTACTTC.

This rearrangement joins TRBV7-9 to TRBJ1-5, with D perhaps TRBD1 (6 bases). V lost 4 bases and J 7 bases, leaving 14 bases between the germline ends. This CDR3 is built from 14 residues. Germline-derived CDR1 and CDR2 are SEHNR and FQNEAQ (reference sequence). CDR3 sequence reads: CASSSSGDRQPQHF. Written as DNA, the CDR3 is TGTGCCAGCAGCTCCTCAGGGGATCGGCAGCCCCAGCATTTT.

This chain uses TRBV7-3 with TRBJ1-2; D uncertain. V was shortened by 4 bases and J by 8 bases, with 23 bases between the two germline ends. The CDR3 runs to 16 residues. Germline values: CDR1 SGHTA, CDR2 FQGTGA. The CDR3 DNA is TGTGCCAGCAGCTCACGACCTAGGTCGGGGTTACGAGGCTACACCTTC. It encodes CASSSRPRSGLRGYTF.

The chain employs TRBV7-2 and TRBJ2-2; either TRBD1 or TRBD2 may supply D (6 bases each). The germline V gene has CDR1 SGHTA and CDR2 FQGNSA. The V gene lost 5 bases and the J gene lost 8 bases, with 24 bases spanning the gap. The CDR3 has 17 residues. The CDR3 is CASSPSVPGARDGELFF. CDR3 nucleotide sequence: TGTGCCAGCAGCCCCTCGGTTCCGGGGGCACGGGATGGGGAGCTGTTTTTT.

J is TRBJ1-2 and V is TRBV6-5; D is perhaps TRBD1 (5 bases). Trimming stripped 7 bases from V and 4 bases from J, with 19 bases between. Germline V gene sequence: CDR1 MNHEY, CDR2 SVGAGI. There are 15 residues in the CDR3. CDR3 protein: CASNQDSPSVYGYTF. The CDR3 DNA is TGTGCCAGCAATCAAGACAGCCCCTCTGTCTATGGCTACACCTTC.

This chain uses TRBV2 with TRBJ2-1; 7 bases align to TRBD1. This CDR3 is 15 amino acids long. CDR1 is SNHLY and CDR2 is FYNNEI in the germline V gene. Losses at the gene ends were 5 bases for V and 8 bases for J; bases not matched to a gene: 12. Written as DNA, the CDR3 is TGTGCCAGCAGTCCTGCAGGACAGGATAAGGATGAGCAGTTCTTC. Amino acids: CASSPAGQDKDEQFF.

The genes are TRBV28 and TRBJ2-7; TRBD2 might be the D (5 bases). Germline V lookup: CDR1 MDHEN, CDR2 SYDVKM. Trimming left V 4 bases short and J 4 bases short, with 11 bases between. This CDR3 comprises 13 residues. CDR3 residues: CASSYEQRYEQYF. CDR3 coding DNA: TGTGCCAGCAGTTACGAGCAGCGGTACGAGCAGTACTTC.

The rearrangement uses TRBV3-1 (or the pseudogene TRBV3-2) and TRBJ1-6, with TRBD1 identical over 7 bases. The junction had 8 bases not matched to a gene; V was cut back by 8 bases and J by 4 bases. This CDR3 comprises 15 residues. Germline V lookup: CDR1 LGHDT, CDR2 YNNKEL (reference sequence). The CDR3 reads CASPPGQLYNSPLHF. CDR3 bases: TGTGCCAGCCCCCCGGGACAGCTTTATAATTCACCCCTCCACTTT.